The source of this T cell receptor (beta chain) is a study of blood T cells in healthy people across ages. On this clonotype: What it binds is unknown.

CDR1 MDHEN and CDR2 SYDVKM come from the germline V gene. CDR3 size: 14 residues. Combining a sample-barcoded 5' primer with a J-beta primer mix, a second PCR ran for roughly 6 to 12 cycles. TCRdb reprocessed the 5' RACE reads via MiXCR and lists one record per CDR3 protein. The sample lists about 830,000 distinct CDR3 sequences, about 59% occurring once. Study-level findings and limits: Those diversity estimates obtained from one million T cells were thought to be underestimates. Age brought a roughly linear fall in TCR beta diversity measured per million T cells.

Researchers report isolating at least 7 million PBMCs per sample. The chain recombines TRBV28 with TRBJ2-1; TRBD1 might be the D (6 bases). The J call is doubtful: the DNA matches TRBJ2-7 better. Sequenced sample: blood. This TCR came from a young man in good health. CDR3 bases: TGTGCCAGCAGTTTTAAAAGGGGGACCTACGAGCAGTACTTC. Protein product: CASSFKRGTYEQYF.